This passage covers 26 T cell receptor beta chains from one sample sequenced in a study of blood T cells in healthy people across ages. The second PCR ran about 6 to 11 cycles with a sample-barcoded 5' primer and J-beta primers. TCRdb re-called the 5' RACE reads with MiXCR, one entry per CDR3 protein. The sample has 1.5 million to 2 million distinct CDR3 sequences; about 50% are singletons. Specimen: blood. Receptor source: a woman aged 40 to 55 in good health.

The chain has TRBV15 and TRBJ2-5; maybe TRBD1 (6 bases). The CDR3 totals 14 residues. CDR1 is LNHNV and CDR2 is YYDKDF in the germline V gene (reference sequence). V lost 3 bases and J 4 bases, leaving 12 bases between the germline ends. CDR3 bases: TGTGCCACCAGCAGCTGGGCAGGGGCAGAGACCCAGTACTTC. Residues: CATSSWAGAETQYF.

The rearrangement links TRBV6-1 to TRBJ1-5; D not certain. CDR1 MNHNS and CDR2 SASEGT come from the germline V gene. The CDR3 sequence is 12 residues long. Trimming took 8 bases from V and 6 from J, leaving 11 bases between them. The CDR3 sequence: CASSGTSQPQHF. In DNA, the CDR3 is TGTGCCAGCTCAGGCACAAGTCAGCCCCAGCATTTT.

With respect to this clonotype: Sequence at one end of the junction differs from germline and may be a read error. V is TRBV7-3 and J is TRBJ2-3; no definite D call. CDR1 and CDR2 from the germline V gene are SGHTA and FQGTGA. The CDR3 spans 15 residues. DNA of the CDR3: TGTGCCATCAGCTTACTCTCCTCTAGCACAGATACGCAGTATTTT. It translates to CAISLLSSSTDTQYF.

The J gene is TRBJ1-5, the V gene TRBV20-1, with 9 positions matching TRBD1. Germline trimming cut 1 base from V and 1 base from J; bases unmatched to any gene: 2. Germline V CDR1 and CDR2: DFQATT, SNEGSKA (reference sequence). CDR3 length equals 15 residues. The chain's CDR3 is CSARVGQGSNQPQHF. The CDR3 coding sequence is TGCAGTGCTAGAGTAGGACAGGGGAGCAATCAGCCCCAGCATTTT.

The CDR3 loop is CATSTFDTGFGQYF. For the CDR3, the DNA is TGTGCCACCAGCACCTTCGACACGGGCTTCGGTCAGTACTTC. V is TRBV15 and J is TRBJ2-7; D unclear. This CDR3 spans 14 amino acids. The germline CDR1 and CDR2 sequences are LNHNV and YYDKDF (reference sequence). V was pared by 4 bases and J by 10 bases, with 20 bases between.

The chain couples TRBV7-9 to TRBJ1-6; 7 bases fit TRBD1. The CDR3 spans 15 residues. Germline V gene data show CDR1 as SEHNR and CDR2 as FQNEAQ (reference sequence). V lost 5 bases, J lost 7 bases, and 8 bases stayed unmatched. The CDR3 coding sequence is TGTGCCAGCAGCCAAACCGGGACAGTGAATTCACCCCTCCACTTT. Translation: CASSQTGTVNSPLHF.

The V gene is TRBV5-1, the J gene TRBJ2-7; 9 bases map to TRBD2. V lost 5 bases to trimming and J lost 6 bases; unmatched junction nucleotides: 18. The CDR3 length is 17 residues. The germline V gene encodes CDR1 SGHRS and CDR2 YFSETQ. The CDR3 here is CASSKTAGGGAICEQYF. The CDR3 nucleotides read TGCGCCAGCAGTAAAACAGCGGGCGGGGGGGCGATTTGCGAGCAGTACTTC.

Details on this clonotype: Being one base from a much bigger clone, this may be a read error. The CDR3 does not end in the conserved phenylalanine or tryptophan, so this is likely a read error. The CDR3 sequence is CASSQDSETQYS. CDR3 sequence (DNA): TGTGCCAGCAGCCAAGATTCAGAGACCCAGTACTCC. The J gene is TRBJ2-5, the V gene TRBV4-2; D not certain. This CDR3 comprises 12 residues. Germline values: CDR1 LGHNA, CDR2 YNFKEQ. Trimming removed 0 bases at V and 4 bases at J, with 3 bases between.

V gene TRBV15 combines with J gene TRBJ2-7; 8 bases align to TRBD1. CDR3 length: 17 residues. Germline lookup yields CDR1 LNHNV and CDR2 YYDKDF (reference sequence). V was clipped by 0 bases and J by 2 bases; unmatched bases: 9. This CDR3 reads CATSRDLSQGATYEQYF. The CDR3 region has the DNA TGTGCCACCAGCAGAGATCTTAGTCAGGGGGCAACCTACGAGCAGTACTTC.

The V and J genes are TRBV10-3 and TRBJ2-7, with D uncertain. This CDR3 spans 15 amino acids. Germline V lookup: CDR1 ENHRY, CDR2 SYGVKD. V lost 1 base to trimming and J lost 2 bases, with 12 bases between them. CDR3 sequence reads: CAISEFGYTPYEQYF. CDR3 sequence (DNA): TGTGCCATCAGTGAGTTCGGATACACCCCCTACGAGCAGTACTTC.

Comment on this clonotype: A far larger clone is one nucleotide away, so this likely arose from a read error. The rearrangement joins TRBV7-9 to TRBJ2-3; D gene unclear. CDR3 length equals 13 residues. Germline V gene lookup returns CDR1 SEHNR and CDR2 FQNEAQ (reference sequence). The DNA of the CDR3 is TGTGCCTGCAGCTTATCCGGCACAGATACGCAGTATTTT. Translation gives CACSLSGTDTQYF.

This clonotype came up many times. The J gene is TRBJ2-5, the V gene TRBV29-1; D uncertain. Trimming stripped 0 bases from V and 5 bases from J, with 4 bases between. CDR3 length equals 11 residues. CDR1 SQVTM and CDR2 ANQGSEA come from the germline V gene. CDR3 coding DNA: TGCAGCGTTGAAGATGGGGAGACCCAGTACTTC. Protein product: CSVEDGETQYF.

This rearrangement joins TRBV28 to TRBJ2-5; 8 nucleotides line up with TRBD1. This CDR3 has 15 residues. Germline V gene lookup returns CDR1 MDHEN and CDR2 SYDVKM. V trimming: 10 bases; J trimming: 11 bases; junction bases outside the gene matches: 21. The CDR3, as DNA: TGTGCCACTATCCGGATCGGGACAGGTAACAATGAGCAGTACTTC. It codes for CATIRIGTGNNEQYF. Full variable domain (rest looked up from reference TRBV28 and TRBJ2-5): DVKVTQSSRYLVKRTGEKVFLECVQDMDHENMFWYRQDPGLGLRLIYFSYDVKMKEKGDIPEGYSVSREKKERFSLILESASTNQTSMYLCATIRIGTGNNEQYFGPGTRLLVL.

A word on this clonotype: This sequence may be a read error, since a much larger clone differs from it by one base. The V call is TRBV12-3 or TRBV12-4, the J call TRBJ2-3; D gene ambiguous. CDR3 length equals 13 residues. The CDR3 protein is CASSFLARDTRYF. The CDR3 DNA is TGTGCCAGCAGTTTTCTCGCTAGAGATACGCGGTATTTT.

V and J are TRBV6-6 and TRBJ1-4; 7 nucleotides match TRBD1. Germline loops: CDR1 MNHNY, CDR2 SVGAGI (reference sequence). V lost 8 bases, J lost 8 bases, and 8 bases stayed unmatched. CDR3 length: 13 residues. CDR3 sequence (DNA): TGTGCCAGCTCGAGGCAGGGGGAGGAAAAACTGTTTTTT. It is translated as CASSRQGEEKLFF.

This chain joins TRBV12-3 or TRBV12-4 and TRBJ1-1, with D uncertain. The V and J ends lost 3 bases and 10 bases respectively, with 9 bases between them. There are 11 residues in the CDR3. CDR3 in DNA: TGTGCCAGCAGTTTCGGTCTGGGAGCTTTCTTT. Its protein product is CASSFGLGAFF.

The chain employs TRBV6-5 and TRBJ1-5, with 10 bases lining up with TRBD1. The CDR3 length is 15 residues. Trimming took 2 bases from V and 8 from J; bases not matched to a gene: 6. The germline V gene has CDR1 MNHEY and CDR2 SVGAGI. The CDR3 protein is CASSYDRTGGKPQHF. The CDR3 region has the DNA TGTGCCAGCAGTTACGACCGGACAGGGGGAAAGCCCCAGCATTTT.

This chain joins TRBV3-1 and TRBJ2-1; 14 bases fit TRBD2. The CDR3 spans 20 residues. The trim removed 0 bases at V and 0 bases at J, leaving 7 bases unmatched. CDR1 LGHDT and CDR2 YNNKEL come from the germline V gene (reference sequence). This CDR3 is CASSQDRTSGGLDSYNEQFF. In DNA form, the CDR3 reads TGTGCCAGCAGCCAAGATAGGACTAGCGGGGGGTTAGACTCCTACAATGAGCAGTTCTTC.

A few counts support this clonotype. This chain joins TRBV20-1 and TRBJ2-3, with D unresolved. This CDR3 is built from 13 residues. Germline V gene lookup returns CDR1 DFQATT and CDR2 SNEGSKA (reference sequence). Between the trimmed V and J ends, which lost 5 bases and 8 bases, there was a span of 17 bases. CDR3 sequence reads: CSASLASGGTQYF. The CDR3 DNA is TGCAGTGCTTCTCTGGCCTCTGGTGGTACGCAGTATTTT.

The genes are TRBV25-1 and TRBJ2-7; D gene unclear. CDR1 MGHDK and CDR2 SYGVNS come from the germline V gene. This CDR3 has 11 amino acids. V was clipped by 5 bases and J by 5 bases, with 7 bases between them. In DNA, the CDR3 is TGTGCCAGCAGTCGGGCAGACGAGCAGTACTTC. The encoded protein is CASSRADEQYF.

This clonotype was observed a handful of times. This rearrangement joins TRBV4-3 to TRBJ2-1; D possibly matches TRBD1 or TRBD2 (6 bases each). This CDR3 spans 18 amino acids. V was cut by 0 bases and J by 8 bases, with 23 bases left in between. Germline V CDR1 and CDR2: LGHNA, YSLEER. In DNA form, the CDR3 reads TGCGCCAGCAGCCAAGATAGGGGGTATGGTGGAGGGGACGATGAGCAGTTCTTC. It yields the protein CASSQDRGYGGGDDEQFF.

The rearrangement links TRBV13 to TRBJ1-1, with D possibly matching TRBD1 (5 bases). CDR3 length: 16 residues. Germline loops: CDR1 PRHDT, CDR2 FYEKMQ (reference sequence). Trimming took 0 bases from V and 0 from J, leaving 11 bases between them. The CDR3 DNA reads TGTGCCAGCAGCTTAGGGGCAGGGAACCTGAACACTGAAGCTTTCTTT. This encodes CASSLGAGNLNTEAFF.

V and J are TRBV7-3 and TRBJ2-7; a weak D match, TRBD2 (5 bases). Germline assignment: CDR1 SGHTA and CDR2 FQGTGA. V lost 2 bases, J lost 7 bases, and 15 bases lay in between. The CDR3 sequence is 14 residues long. The CDR3 protein is CASSLGQSGNEQYF. CDR3 sequence (DNA): TGTGCCAGCAGCTTAGGCCAGAGCGGCAATGAGCAGTACTTC. The full variable domain, completed using reference TRBV7-3 and TRBJ2-7, is GAGVSQTPSNKVTEKGKYVELRCDPISGHTALYWYRQSLGQGPEFLIYFQGTGAADDSGLPNDRFFAVRPEGSVSTLKIQRTERGDSAVYLCASSLGQSGNEQYFGPGTRLTVT.

This clonotype has more than one count but fewer than ten. The rearrangement uses TRBV6-5 and TRBJ2-5; maybe TRBD2 (7 bases). CDR1 and CDR2 (germline): MNHEY, SVGAGI. V lost 2 bases and J lost 4, with 17 bases in between. The CDR3 is 16 residues long. The CDR3, as DNA: TGTGCCAGCAGTTACGGCGCTTTGGGGGGGCGAGAGACCCAGTACTTC. Its translation: CASSYGALGGRETQYF.

Here the CDR3 DNA reads TGTGCCAGCAGCGCCATAAGGGATACGCAGTATTTT. This gives the protein CASSAIRDTQYF. The chain links TRBV11-2 to TRBJ2-3; D remains ambiguous. The germline V gene encodes CDR1 SGHAT and CDR2 FQNNGV. V was cut by 5 bases and J by 6 bases, with 9 bases left in between. The CDR3 has 12 amino acids. The entire variable domain, with the rest obtained from reference TRBV11-2 and TRBJ2-3, is as follows: EAGVAQSPRYKIIEKRQSVAFWCNPISGHATLYWYQQILGQGPKLLIQFQNNGVVDDSQLPKDRFSAERLKGVDSTLKIQPAKLEDSAVYLCASSAIRDTQYFGPGTRLTVL.

This clonotype has only one observation. V gene TRBV7-2 combines with J gene TRBJ2-7; 8 bases are shared with TRBD2. V trimming: 3 bases; J trimming: 3 bases; junction bases outside the gene matches: 4. The CDR3 extends over 14 amino acids. Germline CDR1 is SGHTA and CDR2 is FQGNSA. The DNA of the CDR3 is TGTGCCAGCAGCTTCCCCGGGACTAGCTACGAGCAGTACTTC. Translated, it gives CASSFPGTSYEQYF.